This T cell receptor (beta chain) stems from a study of shared clonotypes between healthy human individuals. Study results and limitations: Non-shared clonotypes showed lower generation probabilities than clonotypes common to all four donors.

Assay used: immunoSEQ multiplex PCR; TCRdb lists only in-frame clones, some missing. The table includes fewer than 1 million clones, approximately 96% detected once. On this clone itself: Its cognate antigen is unknown.

With 4 bases removed from V and 2 bases from J, the gap between germline ends came to 9 bases. Germline V gene sequence: CDR1 SEHNR, CDR2 FQNEAQ (reference sequence). The CDR3 is made up of 13 amino acids. It was CD45RO-negative cells, positively selected for CCR7, that made up naive CD8 cells, with terminally differentiated effector memory CD45RA+ cells excluded. This TCR came from a man aged 25 to 45 in good health. Material for sequencing was naive CD8+ T cells sorted from blood. This chain links TRBV7-9 with TRBJ2-7; D remains unclear. The CDR3 loop reads CASSSAVTYEQYF. The CDR3 nucleotides are TGTGCCAGCAGCTCAGCCGTCACCTACGAGCAGTACTTC.